Listed here is a single T cell receptor (beta chain). These data originate in a study of beta chain features in type 1 diabetes. The isolated RNA, all of it, was reverse transcribed, so expressed TCRB transcripts were what got sequenced. Assay: immunoSEQ multiplex PCR; the TCRdb copy retains only in-frame clones and omits some. Of hundreds of thousands of clones listed, 15% to 18% are singletons. A sort by CD45RO/CCR7/CD25/CD127/CD95/CD27 yielded CD4+ naive, central memory, regulatory and stem cell-like memory cells. V shed 5 bases, J shed 5 bases, and the junction held 17 bases outside the gene matches. The CDR3 consists of 17 residues. CDR1 and CDR2 (germline): SGHTA, FQGNSA.

This receptor was identified in a man between 18 and 29 years old in good health. The J gene is TRBJ1-1, the V gene TRBV7-2, with 7 nucleotides matching TRBD1. The sequencing sample was made of naive CD4+ T cells from blood. The CDR3 sequence: CASSPNPAHRGGTEAFF. The CDR3 nucleotides are TGTGCCAGCAGCCCTAACCCCGCCCACAGGGGTGGTACTGAAGCTTTCTTT.